The sequence of this T cell receptor beta chain was determined in a study of shared clonotypes between healthy human individuals. Sequenced by immunoSEQ multiplex PCR; TCRdb stores in-frame clones only, minus some. Here the sample spans some 1.5 million clones, 95% to 99% being singletons. CDR3 length equals 13 residues. Germline V gene sequence: CDR1 LNHDA, CDR2 SQIVND (reference sequence). Trimming removed 10 bases from V and 5 bases from J; junction bases left unmatched: 10. The TCR comes from a man aged 25 to 45 in good health. The sequencing sample was made of naive CD4+ T cells sorted from blood. Subset reported: CD45RA+ positively selected. The V gene is TRBV19, the J gene TRBJ1-2; 7 bases fit TRBD1. The CDR3 reads CATATGRTYGYTF. The CDR3 nucleotides are TGTGCCACCGCGACAGGGAGGACATATGGCTACACCTTC.